The subject of this entry is one T cell receptor beta chain. This CDR3 has 14 amino acids. V shed 0 bases and J shed 8 bases, with 14 bases lying between them. Germline values: CDR1 SGHDT, CDR2 YYEEEE. The data were taken from a study of blood T cell repertoires in COVID-19. Study information: Italy, Spain and the United States were the sources of the convalescent and acute COVID-19 samples.

Data came from immunoSEQ multiplex PCR; TCRdb stores just in-frame clones and leaves some out. The data show 200,000 to 250,000 clones, 85% to 90% seen once. J is TRBJ1-2 and V is TRBV5-6; perhaps TRBD1 as D (5 bases). Sequencing input: PBMCs or T cells enriched from blood (not recorded which). The sequence came from a man aged 25-45 years who had recovered from COVID-19. The chain's CDR3 is CASSLDSGWGGYTF. The CDR3 nucleotides are TGTGCCAGCAGCTTGGACTCCGGATGGGGCGGCTACACCTTC.